The T cell receptor (beta chain) under discussion was sequenced for a study of blood T cell repertoires in COVID-19 (TCRdb year 2020). Background on the whole study: Samples covering the acute and convalescent phases of COVID-19 were provided by collaborators in the United States, Italy and Spain. The prospective study material was composed of cDNA or gDNA derived from T cells, B-cell-depleted T cells, or PBMCs. Deeply sampled blood TCRbeta repertoires from subjects exposed to, actively infected with, or recovered from COVID-19 were included in the dataset. A freely available public database, intended as a resource for researchers studying the immune response to SARS-CoV-2, is where the repertoires were released. Samples came from the ongoing ImmuneRACE study (first 160 participants) plus 1,254 subjects from 6 global collaborators. A de-identified subject ID, COVID-19 status, age in years and sex were almost always included in the sample metadata. Where HLA class I and class II types were available, the types were taken from metadata supplied by the sample provider, not from assay-based typing. Paper-wide results and their limitations: The quantity of clinical and demographic metadata differed by source and by participant and was supplied without curation.

From its cysteine to its phenylalanine, the CDR3 spans 17 amino acids. Just the 51-base CDR3 DNA is kept, in frame starting at base 1. Via the germline V gene, CDR1 is MGHRA and CDR2 YSYEKL. Germline trimming: 2 bases from V, 3 bases from J; junction bases outside gene matches: 9. TCRbeta CDR3 regions were amplified from genomic DNA by means of the immunoSEQ Assay, a bias-controlled multiplex PCR. As for the authors' bioinformatics: The number of nucleated cells in each sample was estimated from the amplification of reference gene primers within the assay. To quantify the absolute abundance of each unique TCRbeta CDR3 rearrangement, sequence reads were collapsed and filtered. For each sample, productive Simpson clonality was calculated by taking the square root of Simpson's diversity index across productive rearrangements. Entries here come from immuneACCESS through TCRdb and include only in-frame sequences with V and J called. Some clones fail to appear in such tables; in the studies checked, an unresolved V gene covers under half of the shortfall, and the cause of the remainder is unknown. V, J and clone size derive from that table, while D and trimming were established from the DNA sequence. The sample contains approximately 240,000 clones, about 85% of them found a single time. Around 6.5% of the sample goes to the ten largest clones.

This clone was observed a few times. Its target antigen remains unknown. No base quality values were provided; no much bigger clone lies one nucleotide off. Whole blood was collected in K2EDTA tubes by collaborating institutions according to the institutions' own protocols. For TCRbeta analysis, collaborator samples were shipped as frozen whole blood, as isolated PBMCs, or as DNA extracted from either sample type. The rearrangement joined TRBV4-1 to TRBJ2-2; 7 central nucleotides agree with TRBD2. The source is a woman aged 55-75 years with active or convalescent COVID-19. The source material was peripheral blood. The CDR3: CASSQIPSGGHTGELFF. The nucleotides read TGCGCCAGCAGCCAAATCCCTAGCGGCGGACACACCGGGGAGCTGTTTTTT.